This TCR beta chain derives from a study of blood T cell repertoires in COVID-19. The assay was immunoSEQ multiplex PCR, and TCRdb's table has in-frame clones only and misses some. Here the sample spans about 35,000 clones, nearly 80% being singletons. The sample was peripheral blood. The sequence was obtained from a man older than 75 with acute or convalescent COVID-19.

CDR3 amino acids: CATSRDRTEAFF. The DNA of the CDR3 is TGTGCCACCAGCAGAGACCGCACTGAAGCTTTCTTT. This rearrangement joins TRBV15 to TRBJ1-1; the D is unclear. The germline CDR1 and CDR2 sequences are LNHNV and YYDKDF (reference sequence). This CDR3 spans 12 amino acids. Trimming took 0 bases from V and 4 from J, leaving 3 bases between them.